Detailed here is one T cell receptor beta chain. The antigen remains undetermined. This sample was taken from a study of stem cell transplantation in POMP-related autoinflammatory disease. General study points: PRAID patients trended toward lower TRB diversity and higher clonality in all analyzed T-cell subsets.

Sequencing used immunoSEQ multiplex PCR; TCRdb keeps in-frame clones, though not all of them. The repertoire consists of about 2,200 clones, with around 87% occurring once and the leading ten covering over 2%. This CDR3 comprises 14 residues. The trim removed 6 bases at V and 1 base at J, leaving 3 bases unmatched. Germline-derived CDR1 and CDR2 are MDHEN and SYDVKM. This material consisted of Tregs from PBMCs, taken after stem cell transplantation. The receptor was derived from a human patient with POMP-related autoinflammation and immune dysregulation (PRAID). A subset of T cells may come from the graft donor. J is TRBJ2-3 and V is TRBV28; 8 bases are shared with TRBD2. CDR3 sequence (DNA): TGTGCCAGCAGCCAGACTAGCGGCACAGATACGCAGTATTTT. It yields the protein CASSQTSGTDTQYF.